In its sample, the clone carrying this T cell receptor beta chain was seen a few times. The CDR3 sequence is 12 residues long. V was cut by 5 bases and J by 2 bases, with 4 bases left in between. CDR1 and CDR2 (germline): LNHDA, SQIVND (reference sequence). Time point noted: baseline pretreatment blood. Treatment: 15 Gy SBRT to primary tumor, nephrectomy 4 weeks later. This sample is part of a study of radiation and T cells in renal cell carcinoma. Method: immunoSEQ multiplex PCR; TCRdb's copy keeps in-frame clones and lacks some. The sample has 90,000 to 100,000 clones, approximately 86% seen once. The sequence was collected from a man in his fifties with renal cell carcinoma. The chain couples TRBV19 to TRBJ1-5; D gene uncertain. Source: blood, taken from a patient whose treatment included radiotherapy and nephrectomy. The CDR3 nucleotides read TGTGCCAGTAGTTTCCGCAATCAGCCCCAGCATTTT. Translation gives CASSFRNQPQHF.